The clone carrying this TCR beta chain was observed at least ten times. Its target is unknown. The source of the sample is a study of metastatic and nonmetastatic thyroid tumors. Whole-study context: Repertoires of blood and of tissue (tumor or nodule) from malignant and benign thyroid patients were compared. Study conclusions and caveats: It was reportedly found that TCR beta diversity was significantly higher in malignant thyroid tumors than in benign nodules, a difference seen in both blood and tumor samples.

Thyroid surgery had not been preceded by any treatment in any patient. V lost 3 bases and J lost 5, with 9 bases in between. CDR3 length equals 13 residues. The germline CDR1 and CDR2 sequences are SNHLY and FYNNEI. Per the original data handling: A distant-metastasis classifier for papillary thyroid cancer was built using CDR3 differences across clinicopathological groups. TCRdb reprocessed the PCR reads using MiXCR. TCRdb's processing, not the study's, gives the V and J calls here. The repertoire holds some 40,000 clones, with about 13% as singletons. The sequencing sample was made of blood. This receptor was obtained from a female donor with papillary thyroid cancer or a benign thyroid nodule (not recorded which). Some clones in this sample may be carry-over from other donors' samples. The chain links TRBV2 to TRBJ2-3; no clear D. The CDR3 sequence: CASSDRREDTQYF. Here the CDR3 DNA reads TGTGCCAGCAGTGATCGGAGAGAAGATACGCAGTATTTT.